The sequence of this T cell receptor beta chain was determined in a study of blood T cell repertoires in COVID-19. The CDR3 loop spans 16 amino acids. V shed 5 bases and J shed 5 bases, with 21 bases lying between them. The V gene's germline CDR1 is SGHAT and CDR2 FQNNGV. Data came from immunoSEQ multiplex PCR; TCRdb stores just in-frame clones and leaves some out. The table records around 250,000 clones, about 88% of them present only once. The sample taken for sequencing was peripheral blood. This TCR derives from a woman aged 65 to 85 with active or convalescent COVID-19. The chain joins TRBV11-2 to TRBJ1-1; a possible D gene is TRBD1 (5 bases). This CDR3 is CASSIPGRVSQTEAFF. The CDR3 DNA is TGTGCCAGCAGCATCCCCGGCAGGGTGTCTCAGACTGAAGCTTTCTTT.